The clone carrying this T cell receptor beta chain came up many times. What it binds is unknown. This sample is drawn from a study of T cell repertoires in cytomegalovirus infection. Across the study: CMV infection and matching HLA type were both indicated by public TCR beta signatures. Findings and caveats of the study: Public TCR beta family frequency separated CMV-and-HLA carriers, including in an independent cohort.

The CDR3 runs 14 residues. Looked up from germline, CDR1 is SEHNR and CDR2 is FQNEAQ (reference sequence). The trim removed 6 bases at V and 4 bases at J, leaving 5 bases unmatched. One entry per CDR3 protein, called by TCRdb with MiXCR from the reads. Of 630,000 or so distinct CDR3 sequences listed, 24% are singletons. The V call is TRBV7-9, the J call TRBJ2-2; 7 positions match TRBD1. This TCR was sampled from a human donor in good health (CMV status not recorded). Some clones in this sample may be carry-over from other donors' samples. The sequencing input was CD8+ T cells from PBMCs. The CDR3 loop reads CASSTGQSTGELFF. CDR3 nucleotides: TGTGCCAGCAGTACGGGACAGAGCACCGGGGAGCTGTTTTTT.